Each of the 22 T cell receptor beta chains below was sequenced from the same sample in a study of blood T cell repertoires in COVID-19. Sequenced by immunoSEQ multiplex PCR; TCRdb stores in-frame clones only, minus some. The sample shows some 250,000 clones, approximately 81% of them seen only once. Material for sequencing was peripheral blood. These receptor sequences come from a man aged 60 to 69 with acute or convalescent COVID-19.

The V call is TRBV23-1, the J call TRBJ1-3; 7 bases line up with TRBD1. TRBV23-1 is treated as an ORF (open reading frame) with a function not yet certain. Trimming at V came to 4 bases and at J to 0 bases, leaving 9 bases not matched to a gene. The CDR3 runs to 17 residues. This CDR3 reads CASSRDRACSSGNTIYF. Here the CDR3 DNA reads TGCGCCAGCAGTCGAGACAGGGCTTGCTCCTCTGGAAACACCATATATTTT.

This clone was seen more than once but under ten times. The junction does not match germline at one end; this may be a read error. V gene TRBV7-7 combines with J gene TRBJ2-1, with 8 bases lining up with TRBD2. CDR1 and CDR2 from the germline V gene are SSHAT and FNYEAQ (reference sequence). The CDR3 runs to 15 residues. The DNA of the CDR3 is TGTGCTAGCAGCTCCGGGAGGGCCGCCTACAATGAGCAGTTCTTC. Protein product: CASSSGRAAYNEQFF.

The rearrangement joins TRBV19 to TRBJ2-7, with 13 bases identical to TRBD2. The V gene end was trimmed by 5 bases and the J gene end by 4 bases; junction bases not matched to a gene: 8. This CDR3 is built from 16 residues. Germline loops: CDR1 LNHDA, CDR2 SQIVND (reference sequence). This CDR3 reads CASSLRTSGGEYEQYF. Here the CDR3 DNA reads TGTGCCAGTAGTCTAAGGACTAGCGGGGGCGAATACGAGCAGTACTTC. Full variable domain (missing parts from reference TRBV19 and TRBJ2-7): DGGITQSPKYLFRKEGQNVTLSCEQNLNHDAMYWYRQDPGQGLRLIYYSQIVNDFQKGDIAEGYSVSREKKESFPLTVTSAQKNPTAFYLCASSLRTSGGEYEQYFGPGTRLTVT.

This chain joins TRBV3-1 (or the pseudogene TRBV3-2) and TRBJ1-4; 9 nucleotides align to TRBD1. From germline, CDR1 is LGHDT and CDR2 YNNKEL (reference sequence). The CDR3 has 16 residues. With V trimmed by 1 base and J by 5 bases, 5 bases remained unmatched. For the CDR3, the DNA is TGTGCCAGCAGCCAAGGCTACAGGGGGCGGAATGAAAAACTGTTTTTT. Translated, it gives CASSQGYRGRNEKLFF.

This sequence joins TRBV14 and TRBJ2-1, with TRBD2 matching over 8 bases. The germline gives CDR1 SGHDN, CDR2 FVKESK. J gave up 8 bases and V 1 base, and 10 bases lay outside the gene matches. The length of the CDR3 is 16 residues. The chain's CDR3 is CASSQAAKAGAHEQFF. The CDR3 region has the DNA TGTGCCAGCAGCCAAGCCGCGAAAGCGGGAGCCCATGAGCAGTTCTTC.

The chain employs TRBV5-1 and TRBJ1-3, with a tentative D call TRBD1 (5 bases). This CDR3 region has 16 residues. Germline CDR1 reads SGHRS; CDR2 reads YFSETQ. V lost 3 bases to trimming and J lost 0 bases, with 13 bases between them. Written as DNA, the CDR3 is TGCGCCAGCAGCTCAGGGCATACGAACTCTGGAAACACCATATATTTT. The encoded protein is CASSSGHTNSGNTIYF.

The genes are TRBV4-3 and TRBJ2-1, with D possibly TRBD2 on 6 matching bases. Per germline, CDR1 LGHNA and CDR2 YSLEER. Trimming stripped 0 bases from V and 0 bases from J, with 15 bases between. This CDR3 spans 18 amino acids. The CDR3, as DNA: TGCGCCAGCAGCCAAGAGAGCCGACTAGTGGGCTCCTACAATGAGCAGTTCTTC. It yields the protein CASSQESRLVGSYNEQFF.

This clone has just a few counts. The chain uses TRBV18 and TRBJ1-5, with 7 nucleotides matching TRBD1. In germline, CDR1 is KGHSH, CDR2 LQKENI. The CDR3 consists of 16 residues. The J segment lost 9 bases and the V segment lost 2 bases, leaving 13 bases of the junction unmatched. The CDR3 loop reads CASSPNRDSRGWPQHF. The CDR3 nucleotides are TGTGCCAGCTCACCAAATCGGGACAGCCGGGGTTGGCCCCAGCATTTT.

The rearrangement joins TRBV27 to TRBJ1-5, with 8 bases that match TRBD1. The germline V gene has CDR1 MNHEY and CDR2 SMNVEV (reference sequence). The CDR3 totals 19 residues. The ends lost 5 bases at V and 0 bases at J; junction bases unmatched: 15. CDR3 residues: CASSPQPGQDLYSNQPQHF. CDR3 sequence (DNA): TGTGCCAGCAGTCCCCAACCGGGACAGGACCTTTATAGCAATCAGCCCCAGCATTTT.

The chain employs TRBV6-1 and TRBJ2-2; D possibly corresponds to TRBD1 (5 bases). Looked up from germline, CDR1 is MNHNS and CDR2 is SASEGT. The CDR3 spans 15 residues. V gave up 2 bases and J gave up 6 bases, with 13 bases separating them. The CDR3 DNA is TGTGCCAGCAGTGAATTGACAGACCATTCCGGGGAGCTGTTTTTT. Translated, it gives CASSELTDHSGELFF.

The chain carries TRBV11-2 and TRBJ2-5, with TRBD2 identical over 7 bases. The trim removed 5 bases at V and 4 bases at J, leaving 7 bases unmatched. The CDR3 covers 14 residues. Germline V CDR1 and CDR2: SGHAT, FQNNGV. The CDR3 reads CASSPRGVRETQYF. As DNA, the CDR3 is TGTGCCAGCAGCCCCCGGGGGGTCAGAGAGACCCAGTACTTC.

The chain combines TRBV9 with TRBJ1-2; 9 bases align to TRBD1. Germline V gives CDR1 SGDLS, CDR2 YYNGEE. The V and J ends lost 3 bases and 2 bases, in that order; junction bases with no gene match: 11. The CDR3 is made up of 17 amino acids. In DNA form, the CDR3 reads TGTGCCAGCAGCGATTACAGGGGGCGCGCCCGCAACTATGGCTACACCTTC. Translating gives CASSDYRGRARNYGYTF.

This clone has a handful of counts. The chain has TRBV4-3 and TRBJ2-7; TRBD1 is a possible D gene (5 bases). Germline CDR1 and CDR2: LGHNA and YSLEER. V dropped 1 base and J dropped 1 base, with 17 bases sitting between them. The CDR3 has 17 amino acids. The CDR3 protein is CASSQALYRISSYEQYF. CDR3 coding DNA: TGCGCCAGCAGCCAAGCCCTCTACAGGATTTCATCCTACGAGCAGTACTTC.

The rearrangement joins TRBV7-8 to TRBJ1-1; D possibly corresponds to TRBD1 (5 bases). The CDR3 runs 13 residues. V was cut by 8 bases and J by 1 base, with 11 bases left in between. CDR1 and CDR2 (germline): SGHVS, FQNEAQ. CDR3 in DNA: TGTGCCAGCTTAGGGGATAGGAACACTGAAGCTTTCTTT. It specifies CASLGDRNTEAFF.

The chain couples TRBV2 to TRBJ2-4; D is unclear. V was pared by 8 bases and J by 4 bases, with 21 bases between. CDR1 and CDR2 (germline): SNHLY, FYNNEI. The CDR3 contains 16 residues. CDR3 region: CASLPPSRQPKNIQYF. CDR3 nucleotide sequence: TGTGCCAGCCTACCCCCCTCGCGGCAACCGAAAAACATTCAGTACTTC.

The chain recombines TRBV4-1 with TRBJ2-2; the D gene is possibly TRBD2 (6 bases). Trimming removed 4 bases from V and 3 bases from J, with 18 bases in between. Per the germline V gene, CDR1 is MGHRA and CDR2 is YSYEKL. The CDR3 contains 17 residues. The CDR3 DNA reads TGCGCCAGCAGCCGAGGAGGGGACCAGGTTTACACCGGGGAGCTGTTTTTT. Protein: CASSRGGDQVYTGELFF.

This clone came up a few times. V usage is TRBV11-2 and J usage is TRBJ2-5; 11 bases are a match to TRBD2. V gave up 5 bases and J gave up 6 bases; unmatched junction bases: 11. This CDR3 comprises 16 residues. Germline V CDR1 and CDR2: SGHAT, FQNNGV. DNA for the CDR3: TGTGCCAGCAGCGAGACACTAGCGGGGGTGGGTAAGACCCAGTACTTC. This encodes CASSETLAGVGKTQYF. Full variable domain (outside the CDR3, taken from reference TRBV11-2 and TRBJ2-5): EAGVAQSPRYKIIEKRQSVAFWCNPISGHATLYWYQQILGQGPKLLIQFQNNGVVDDSQLPKDRFSAERLKGVDSTLKIQPAKLEDSAVYLCASSETLAGVGKTQYFGPGTRLLVL.

The J gene is TRBJ2-1, the V gene TRBV5-4; 12 nucleotides line up with TRBD2. The CDR3 consists of 14 residues. V trimming: 0 bases; J trimming: 10 bases; junction bases outside the gene matches: 2. Germline CDR1 SGHNT, CDR2 YYREEE (reference sequence). The CDR3 nucleotides are TGTGCCAGCAGCTTGGGAGGACTAGCGGGGGAGCAGTTCTTC. Its translation: CASSLGGLAGEQFF.

This chain joins TRBV3-1 (or the pseudogene TRBV3-2) and TRBJ2-5; tentative D call: TRBD1 (5 bases). This CDR3 contains 16 residues. The V and J ends lost 1 base and 1 base respectively, with 13 bases between them. Germline V gives CDR1 LGHDT, CDR2 YNNKEL (reference sequence). The CDR3 coding sequence is TGTGCCAGCAGCCAAGGACAAGGGGTCGGCCAAGAGACCCAGTACTTC. Translating gives CASSQGQGVGQETQYF.

J is TRBJ2-7 and V is TRBV18, with a tentative D call TRBD1 (5 bases). The CDR3 covers 14 residues. Germline V gene lookup returns CDR1 KGHSH and CDR2 LQKENI. The V end was cut by 2 bases, the J end by 5 bases, with 13 bases between. CDR3 region: CASSPTQGGNEQYF. CDR3 bases: TGTGCCAGCTCACCAACGCAGGGTGGGAACGAGCAGTACTTC.

Only one count was recorded for this clone. The chain recombines TRBV5-4 with TRBJ1-1; 9 bases match TRBD1. J lost 4 bases, V lost 4 bases, and 14 bases had no gene match. CDR1 and CDR2 from the germline V gene are SGHNT and YYREEE (reference sequence). This CDR3 is built from 17 residues. CDR3 nucleotides: TGTGCCAGCAGCCCTGTGGGGGACAGGGAGGTCGCCACTGAAGCTTTCTTT. Its protein is CASSPVGDREVATEAFF.

This chain links TRBV15 with TRBJ1-1; no reliable D call. The V end lost 0 bases, the J end lost 7 bases, and 9 bases lay between the germline ends. Per germline, CDR1 LNHNV and CDR2 YYDKDF (reference sequence). CDR3 length: 13 amino acids. CDR3 region: CATSRDHVGEAFF. DNA for the CDR3: TGTGCCACCAGCAGAGATCACGTCGGTGAAGCTTTCTTT.